The 19 T cell receptor beta chains below all came from one sample that was sequenced in a study of blood T cell repertoires in COVID-19. Some clones are missing from TCRdb's copy, which holds only in-frame ones; the method was immunoSEQ multiplex PCR. The sample lists around 330,000 clones, roughly 90% occurring once. The sequenced material came from peripheral blood. Receptors were obtained from a woman aged 45-59 years with active or convalescent COVID-19.

V is TRBV10-3 and J is TRBJ2-1; 11 positions agree with TRBD2. V lost 4 bases to trimming and J lost 6 bases; unmatched junction nucleotides: 8. This CDR3 is built from 16 residues. In germline, CDR1 is ENHRY, CDR2 SYGVKD. The DNA of the CDR3 is TGTGCCATCAGTGGGACTAGCGGGTTCCCAGGCAATGAGCAGTTCTTC. Its protein is CAISGTSGFPGNEQFF.

The rearrangement joins TRBV3-1 (or the pseudogene TRBV3-2) to TRBJ1-1, with no clear D. The germline CDR1 and CDR2 sequences are LGHDT and YNNKEL (reference sequence). Trimming pared 4 bases from V and 4 bases from J, leaving 13 bases between. The CDR3 is 14 residues long. The CDR3 region is CASSPPREVTEAFF. CDR3 DNA sequence: TGTGCCAGCAGCCCTCCACGGGAGGTCACTGAAGCTTTCTTT.

V and J are TRBV6-5 and TRBJ2-2, with D possibly TRBD1 on 5 matching bases. Trimming cost V 2 bases and J 5 bases, with 6 bases left between them. The CDR3 has 13 amino acids. CDR1 MNHEY and CDR2 SVGAGI come from the germline V gene. The CDR3 DNA sequence: TGTGCCAGCAGTTACGCAGGGACCGGGGAGCTGTTTTTT. Protein: CASSYAGTGELFF.

The chain combines TRBV5-6 with TRBJ1-2; no clear D. Germline-derived CDR1 and CDR2 are SGHDT and YYEEEE. Trimming stripped 0 bases from V and 4 bases from J, with 16 bases between. CDR3 length: 16 amino acids. CDR3 DNA sequence: TGTGCCAGCAGCTTGGGGGTCGAGGGTAGGTTCTATGGCTACACCTTC. Translating gives CASSLGVEGRFYGYTF.

This chain links TRBV5-4 with TRBJ2-6; D is ambiguous. V was pared by 3 bases and J by 5 bases, with 12 bases between. Per germline, CDR1 SGHNT and CDR2 YYREEE (reference sequence). This CDR3 spans 15 amino acids. The DNA of the CDR3 is TGTGCCAGCAGCTCCACAGTCTCAAGGGCCAACGTCCTGACTTTC. It yields the protein CASSSTVSRANVLTF.

The rearrangement joins TRBV7-2 to TRBJ2-2; D remains unclear. This CDR3 comprises 16 residues. Germline V gene data show CDR1 as SGHTA and CDR2 as FQGNSA. V lost 2 bases and J 0 bases, leaving 10 bases between the germline ends. CDR3 coding DNA: TGTGCCAGCAGCTTAATACGCGTCTCGAACACCGGGGAGCTGTTTTTT. This sequence encodes CASSLIRVSNTGELFF.

The V call is TRBV9, the J call TRBJ1-5, with 9 positions matching TRBD1. Germline V lookup: CDR1 SGDLS, CDR2 YYNGEE. This CDR3 has 14 residues. Losses at the gene ends were 4 bases for V and 11 bases for J; bases not matched to a gene: 10. The CDR3 here is CASSPGQGFGAQHF. The CDR3 DNA follows: TGTGCCAGCAGCCCGGGACAGGGATTTGGCGCCCAGCATTTT.

The chain is built from TRBV12-1 and TRBJ1-5; the tabulated D call, TRBD1, remains unverified against the DNA. TRBV12-1 is tagged as a pseudogene. The CDR3 runs to 12 residues. In nucleotides, the CDR3 is TGTGCCAGCGGGCTTGTCGACAGGCCCCAGCATTTT. Translation gives CASGLVDRPQHF.

This clone was detected once. The chain recombines TRBV2 with TRBJ1-2; tentatively, D is TRBD1 (5 bases). Deletions cut 7 bases from V and 8 bases from J, with 11 bases between. The CDR3 spans 11 residues. From germline, CDR1 is SNHLY and CDR2 FYNNEI. The CDR3 DNA sequence: TGTGCCAGCACTGGGGCCGTGGGCTACACCTTC. It codes for CASTGAVGYTF. The complete variable domain, with remaining parts taken from reference TRBV2 and TRBJ1-2, reads EPEVTQTPSHQVTQMGQEVILRCVPISNHLYFYWYRQILGQKVEFLVSFYNNEISEKSEIFDDQFSVERPDGSNFTLKIRSTKLEDSAMYFCASTGAVGYTFGSGTRLTVV.

The rearrangement links TRBV2 to TRBJ1-1; 9 positions match TRBD1. Germline assignment: CDR1 SNHLY and CDR2 FYNNEI. CDR3 length equals 14 residues. V trimming: 7 bases; J trimming: 2 bases; junction bases outside the gene matches: 5. Written as DNA, the CDR3 is TGTGCCAGCAACCTGGACAGGGGAAACACTGAAGCTTTCTTT. This gives the protein CASNLDRGNTEAFF.

The rearrangement uses TRBV7-9 and TRBJ2-7; 9 bases map to TRBD1. V was pared by 4 bases and J by 3 bases, with 4 bases of the junction left unmatched. Germline V CDR1 and CDR2: SEHNR, FQNEAQ (reference sequence). CDR3 length: 14 residues. DNA of the CDR3: TGTGCCAGCAGCTCGGGACAGGGTGGCTACGAGCAGTACTTC. It yields the protein CASSSGQGGYEQYF. Full variable domain (rest looked up from reference TRBV7-9 and TRBJ2-7): DTGVSQNPRHKITKRGQNVTFRCDPISEHNRLYWYRQTLGQGPEFLTYFQNEAQLEKSRLLSDRFSAERPKGSFSTLEIQRTEQGDSAMYLCASSSGQGGYEQYFGPGTRLTVT.

The chain employs TRBV30 and TRBJ2-5; D is perhaps TRBD1 (6 bases). The germline V gene has CDR1 GTSNPN and CDR2 SVGIG (reference sequence). The V end was cut by 6 bases, the J end by 5 bases, with 25 bases between. The CDR3 covers 16 residues. The CDR3 nucleotides read TGTGCCTGCTCAACAGGGCCCAGCGTAAATGTGGAGACCCAGTACTTC. It is translated as CACSTGPSVNVETQYF.

The rearrangement links TRBV7-6 to TRBJ1-1, with D unclear. The CDR3 runs 14 residues. Per the germline V gene, CDR1 is SGHVS and CDR2 is FNYEAQ. V lost 1 base, J lost 1 base, and 7 bases lay in between. The DNA of the CDR3 is TGTGCCAGCAGCTTAGATCATTGGAACACTGAAGCTTTCTTT. Translating gives CASSLDHWNTEAFF.

The chain couples TRBV11-2 to TRBJ1-6; D perhaps matches TRBD1 (5 bases). The CDR3 is 14 residues long. Germline values: CDR1 SGHAT, CDR2 FQNNGV. Trimming removed 8 bases at V and 9 bases at J, with 17 bases between. The CDR3: CASSPPGFGSPLHF. DNA for the CDR3: TGTGCCAGCTCCCCCCCAGGGTTCGGTTCACCCCTCCACTTT.

The chain couples TRBV4-1 to TRBJ2-7; 9 bases agree with TRBD1. This CDR3 contains 14 residues. In germline, CDR1 is MGHRA, CDR2 YSYEKL. Losses at the gene ends were 4 bases for V and 5 bases for J; bases not matched to a gene: 6. The DNA for the CDR3 is TGCGCCAGCAGCCGGATCGGACAGGGGAACGAGCAGTACTTC. Protein: CASSRIGQGNEQYF.

The chain carries TRBV7-2 and TRBJ2-7; D may be TRBD2 (6 bases). Per the germline V gene, CDR1 is SGHTA and CDR2 is FQGNSA. Trimming pared 2 bases from V and 6 bases from J, leaving 14 bases between. This CDR3 comprises 14 residues. CDR3 protein: CASSLSGTLSEQYF. In DNA, the CDR3 is TGTGCCAGCAGCTTATCAGGGACTCTATCCGAGCAGTACTTC.

The rearrangement links TRBV7-2 to TRBJ2-7; 9 nucleotides agree with TRBD2. The CDR3 is 14 amino acids. Germline-derived CDR1 and CDR2 are SGHTA and FQGNSA. Trimming removed 2 bases from V and 12 bases from J; junction bases left unmatched: 11. For the CDR3, the DNA is TGTGCCAGCAGCTTATACTTGGCGGGAGGGCTTCCGTACTTC. This encodes CASSLYLAGGLPYF.

V and J are TRBV28 and TRBJ1-4, with TRBD1 matching over 7 bases. The trim removed 7 bases at V and 6 bases at J, leaving 8 bases unmatched. The CDR3 is 14 residues long. Per the germline V gene, CDR1 is MDHEN and CDR2 is SYDVKM. The CDR3 sequence is CASTHRDSYEKLFF. CDR3 in DNA: TGTGCCAGCACCCACCGGGACAGCTATGAAAAACTGTTTTTT.

The V gene is TRBV7-2, the J gene TRBJ2-3; D is unresolved. The V end was cut by 2 bases, the J end by 2 bases, with 8 bases between. The CDR3 runs to 14 residues. Germline values: CDR1 SGHTA, CDR2 FQGNSA. The DNA of the CDR3 is TGTGCCAGCAGCTTATCCGGGTCCACAGATACGCAGTATTTT. Translation gives CASSLSGSTDTQYF.